The 16 T cell receptor beta chains below all came from one sample that was sequenced in a study of OX40 agonist ivuxolimab in advanced cancers. Here immunoSEQ multiplex PCR was the method, and the copy in TCRdb shows in-frame clones only, minus some. This sample yields around 86,000 clones, of which roughly 84% are seen a single time; around 2.7% belongs to the top ten. Sequenced material: CD4+ or CD8+ T cells sorted from blood, taken in a trial of the OX40 agonist ivuxolimab. The receptors stem from an adult with an advanced solid tumor such as melanoma, head and neck, liver or kidney cancer.

The chain is built from TRBV10-3 and TRBJ2-5, with TRBD1 matching over 10 bases. V lost 10 bases and J lost 5; bases outside the gene matches: 7. The CDR3 runs 13 residues. The germline V gene encodes CDR1 ENHRY and CDR2 SYGVKD. The CDR3 DNA is TGTGCCAGCCGACAGGGGGCGGAGGAGACCCAGTACTTC. Protein: CASRQGAEETQYF.

This clone was detected once. V usage is TRBV7-9 and J usage is TRBJ2-1, with D possibly matching TRBD1 (6 bases). Per the germline V gene, CDR1 is SEHNR and CDR2 is FQNEAQ (reference sequence). This CDR3 is built from 14 residues. Trimming removed 3 bases from V and 3 bases from J, with 9 bases in between. As DNA, the CDR3 is TGTGCCAGCAGCTTCTCAGGGGACTACAATGAGCAGTTCTTC. Protein: CASSFSGDYNEQFF.

The rearrangement links TRBV7-8 to TRBJ1-5; D uncertain. This CDR3 has 16 residues. Trimming removed 1 base from V and 9 bases from J, with 19 bases in between. CDR1 SGHVS and CDR2 FQNEAQ come from the germline V gene. CDR3 sequence: CASSLDAGSPLGPQHF. CDR3 DNA sequence: TGTGCCAGCAGCTTAGATGCGGGGAGTCCCCTTGGGCCCCAGCATTTT.

As concerns this clone: An end of the junction differs from the germline gene, which may be a read error. The V gene is TRBV7-8, the J gene TRBJ2-3; 11 positions match TRBD2. This CDR3 has 15 residues. Germline V CDR1 and CDR2: SGHVS, FQNEAQ. CDR3 sequence: CASNLSSGGADTQYF. In nucleotides, the CDR3 is TGTGCCAGCAACTTAAGTAGCGGGGGGGCAGATACGCAGTATTTT.

J is TRBJ1-1 and V is TRBV5-1; D is undetermined. Germline CDR1 SGHRS, CDR2 YFSETQ. V lost 5 bases and J lost 0, with 8 bases in between. This CDR3 is built from 13 residues. The CDR3 sequence: CASSYRLNTEAFF. DNA of the CDR3: TGCGCCAGCAGTTACCGGTTGAACACTGAAGCTTTCTTT.

The rearrangement links TRBV19 to TRBJ2-7, with a tentative D call TRBD1 (6 bases). This CDR3 contains 14 residues. Germline CDR1 LNHDA, CDR2 SQIVND (reference sequence). The germline V and J ends were trimmed by 4 bases and 1 base, with 11 bases remaining between them. CDR3 DNA sequence: TGTGCCAGTAGTAGGACTGGACAGTCCTACGAGCAGTACGTC. Encoded protein: CASSRTGQSYEQYV.

V usage is TRBV7-2 and J usage is TRBJ2-5, with 11 bases that match TRBD2. Germline V gene sequence: CDR1 SGHTA, CDR2 FQGNSA. The ends lost 1 base at V and 4 bases at J; junction bases unmatched: 5. The CDR3 runs 16 residues. CDR3 in DNA: TGTGCCAGCAGCTTAGGAGTAGCGGGGGGGCGAGAGACCCAGTACTTC. It is translated as CASSLGVAGGRETQYF.

The chain recombines TRBV18 with TRBJ1-2, with 9 bases aligning to TRBD1. Germline CDR1 KGHSH, CDR2 LQKENI. The CDR3 consists of 18 residues. Trimming at V came to 2 bases and at J to 7 bases, leaving 17 bases not matched to a gene. CDR3 sequence: CASSPILGQGLPERGYTF. The CDR3 DNA reads TGTGCCAGCTCACCAATCTTGGGACAGGGACTTCCTGAGCGTGGCTACACCTTC.

The chain uses TRBV18 and TRBJ1-3; D is uncertain. The CDR3 covers 15 residues. The germline CDR1 and CDR2 sequences are KGHSH and LQKENI. Between the trimmed V and J ends, which lost 2 bases and 2 bases, there was a span of 10 bases. CDR3 residues: CASSPAQPAGNTIYF. For the CDR3, the DNA is TGTGCCAGCTCACCAGCACAACCCGCTGGAAACACCATATATTTT.

The rearrangement uses TRBV4-3 and TRBJ1-2; D is unclear. The CDR3 spans 14 residues. V was pared by 0 bases and J by 4 bases, with 9 bases between. Germline assignment: CDR1 LGHNA and CDR2 YSLEER. This chain's CDR3 is CASSQDERTYGYTF. The CDR3 DNA sequence: TGCGCCAGCAGCCAAGATGAAAGGACCTATGGCTACACCTTC.

This chain joins TRBV28 and TRBJ2-3, with D possibly TRBD1 on 6 matching bases. Trimming stripped 2 bases from V and 1 base from J, with 10 bases between. The CDR3 spans 15 residues. Per the germline V gene, CDR1 is MDHEN and CDR2 is SYDVKM. CDR3 nucleotide sequence: TGTGCCAGCAGTTTACAGGGGTCGGGCACAGATACGCAGTATTTT. It yields the protein CASSLQGSGTDTQYF.

The chain joins TRBV19 to TRBJ2-2; the D call may be TRBD1 or TRBD2 (5 bases each). CDR1 is LNHDA, CDR2 SQIVND, per germline (reference sequence). CDR3 size: 15 residues. Trimming stripped 6 bases from V and 1 base from J, with 12 bases between. CDR3 DNA: TGTGCCAGTAGCCTCGGGACGCTGAACACCGGGGAGCTGTTTTTT. Protein: CASSLGTLNTGELFF. Combining the CDR3 with reference TRBV19 and TRBJ2-2 gives the whole variable domain DGGITQSPKYLFRKEGQNVTLSCEQNLNHDAMYWYRQDPGQGLRLIYYSQIVNDFQKGDIAEGYSVSREKKESFPLTVTSAQKNPTAFYLCASSLGTLNTGELFFGEGSRLTVL.

The genes are TRBV28 and TRBJ2-1, with D perhaps TRBD1 (6 bases). Trimming shortened V by 5 bases and J by 7 bases, and 15 bases separated the two germline ends. Germline CDR1 MDHEN, CDR2 SYDVKM. CDR3 size: 14 residues. Written as DNA, the CDR3 is TGTGCCAGCAGTCCCGGACAGTTTGTTAATGAGCAGTTCTTC. Protein sequence: CASSPGQFVNEQFF.

This chain joins TRBV27 and TRBJ1-1, with a weak D call TRBD1 (6 bases). Germline V gives CDR1 MNHEY, CDR2 SMNVEV (reference sequence). Between the trimmed V and J ends, which lost 6 bases and 4 bases, there was a span of 12 bases. CDR3 length equals 13 residues. CDR3 sequence reads: CASRTQGGTEAFF. The CDR3 nucleotides read TGTGCCAGCAGGACACAGGGAGGCACTGAAGCTTTCTTT.

The rearrangement joins TRBV28 to TRBJ1-2; D is possibly TRBD1 (5 bases). The CDR3 loop spans 13 amino acids. Trimming shortened V by 5 bases and J by 7 bases, and 14 bases separated the two germline ends. Germline values: CDR1 MDHEN, CDR2 SYDVKM. The CDR3 sequence is CASSPSGYGGYTF. DNA of the CDR3: TGTGCCAGCAGTCCGTCAGGGTATGGTGGCTACACCTTC.

This chain links TRBV27 with TRBJ1-6, with 7 bases identical to TRBD1. V trimming: 7 bases; J trimming: 7 bases; junction bases outside the gene matches: 10. This CDR3 spans 15 amino acids. The germline V gene encodes CDR1 MNHEY and CDR2 SMNVEV (reference sequence). The CDR3 sequence: CASTLQGGLNSPLHF. The DNA of the CDR3 is TGTGCCAGCACCCTGCAGGGGGGGTTGAATTCACCCCTCCACTTT.